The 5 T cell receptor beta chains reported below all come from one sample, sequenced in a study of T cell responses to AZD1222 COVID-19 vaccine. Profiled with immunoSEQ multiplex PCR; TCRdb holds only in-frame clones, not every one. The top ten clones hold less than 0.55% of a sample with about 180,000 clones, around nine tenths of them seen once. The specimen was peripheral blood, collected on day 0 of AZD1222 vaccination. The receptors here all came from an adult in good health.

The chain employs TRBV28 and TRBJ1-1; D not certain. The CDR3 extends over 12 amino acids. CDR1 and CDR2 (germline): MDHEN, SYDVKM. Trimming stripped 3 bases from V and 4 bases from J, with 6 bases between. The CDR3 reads CASSFSPTEAFF. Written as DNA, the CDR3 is TGTGCCAGCAGTTTTTCCCCCACTGAAGCTTTCTTT.

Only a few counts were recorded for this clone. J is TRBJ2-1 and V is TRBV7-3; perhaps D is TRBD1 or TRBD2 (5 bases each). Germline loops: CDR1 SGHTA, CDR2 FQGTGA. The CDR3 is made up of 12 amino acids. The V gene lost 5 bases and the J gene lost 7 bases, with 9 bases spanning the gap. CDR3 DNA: TGTGCCAGCAGCACGGGACCTAATGAGCAGTTCTTC. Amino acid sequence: CASSTGPNEQFF.

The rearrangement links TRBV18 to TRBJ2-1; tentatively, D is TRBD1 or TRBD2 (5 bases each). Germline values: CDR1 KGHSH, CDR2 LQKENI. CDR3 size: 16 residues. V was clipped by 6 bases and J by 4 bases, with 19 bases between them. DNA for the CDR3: TGTGCCAGCTCCCCCCTGGGGGACCGTCATTACAATGAGCAGTTCTTC. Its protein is CASSPLGDRHYNEQFF. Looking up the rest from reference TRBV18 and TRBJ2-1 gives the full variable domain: NAGVMQNPRHLVRRRGQEARLRCSPMKGHSHVYWYRQLPEEGLKFMVYLQKENIIDESGMPKERFSAEFPKEGPSILRIQQVVRGDSAAYFCASSPLGDRHYNEQFFGPGTRLTVL.

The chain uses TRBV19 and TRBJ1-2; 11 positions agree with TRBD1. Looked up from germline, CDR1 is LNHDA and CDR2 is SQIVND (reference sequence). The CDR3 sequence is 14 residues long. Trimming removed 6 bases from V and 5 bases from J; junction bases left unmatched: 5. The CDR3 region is CASREGQGVYGYTF. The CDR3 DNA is TGTGCCAGTAGGGAGGGACAGGGGGTATATGGCTACACCTTC.

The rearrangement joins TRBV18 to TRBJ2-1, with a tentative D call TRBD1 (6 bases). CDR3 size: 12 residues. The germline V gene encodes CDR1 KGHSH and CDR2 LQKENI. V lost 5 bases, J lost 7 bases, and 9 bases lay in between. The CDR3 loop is CASSTGRNEQFF. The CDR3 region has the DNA TGTGCCAGCTCAACAGGGCGGAATGAGCAGTTCTTC.